These T cell receptor beta chains were read from a single sample in a study of technical replicates of blood from a handful of donors. Assay used: immunoSEQ multiplex PCR; TCRdb lists only in-frame clones, some missing. The sample includes around 50,000 clones, approximately 95% of them seen just once. The sequencing input was T cells isolated from PBMCs. These receptor sequences come from a human donor in good health. CDR3s include the opening cysteine and the closing phenylalanine or tryptophan. D genes are given only for firm matches. Where a row states a size, it is once, few, many or the class of an expanded clone; other rows omit it.

j_call v_call d_call clone_size cdr3_aa cdr3_nt
TRBJ2-7 TRBV6-5 TRBD1 . CASSQGDEQYF TGTGCCAGCAGTCAGGGGGACGAGCAGTACTTC
TRBJ2-3 TRBV6-5 TRBD2 few CASTGLGYTDTQYF TGTGCCAGCACCGGACTAGGCTATACAGATACGCAGTATTTT
TRBJ2-1 TRBV4-1 . . CASSQERGWVEQFF TGCGCCAGCAGCCAAGAAAGGGGTTGGGTTGAGCAGTTCTTC
TRBJ1-1 TRBV13 . . CASSENEAFF TGTGCCAGCAGCGAGAATGAAGCTTTCTTT
TRBJ1-3 TRBV11-3 . . CASSLESRDKKRNTIYF TGTGCCAGCAGCTTAGAGTCCCGGGACAAGAAGAGGAACACCATATATTTT
TRBJ1-1 TRBV29-1 . few CSVTGLQNTEAFF TGCAGCGTTACAGGGCTCCAGAACACTGAAGCTTTCTTT
TRBJ1-1 TRBV30 . . CAWTPDKNTEAFF TGTGCCTGGACCCCGGACAAGAACACTGAAGCTTTCTTT
TRBJ1-1 TRBV2 . . CASSGLGAHTEAFF TGTGCCAGCAGTGGCCTGGGGGCGCACACTGAAGCTTTCTTT
TRBJ2-1 TRBV7-7 . . CASSLDSDSEQFF TGTGCCAGCAGCTTAGATTCGGATAGCGAGCAGTTCTTC
TRBJ2-1 TRBV29-1 . . CSVGGGYNEQFF TGCAGCGTTGGCGGCGGGTACAATGAGCAGTTCTTC
TRBJ1-2 TRBV5-1 . . CASSFEPNANYGYTF TGCGCCAGCAGCTTCGAGCCAAATGCTAACTATGGCTACACCTTC
TRBJ2-3 TRBV5-1 TRBD2 . CASSLGLAGEDTQYF TGCGCCAGCAGCTTGGGGTTAGCGGGAGAAGATACGCAGTATTTT
TRBJ2-1 TRBV5-1 TRBD2 . CASSAGLADNEQFF TGCGCCAGCAGCGCGGGACTAGCGGACAATGAGCAGTTCTTC
TRBJ2-2 TRBV9 TRBD1 . CASSVPRQGADTGELFF TGTGCCAGCAGCGTACCCCGACAGGGGGCGGACACCGGGGAGCTGTTTTTT
TRBJ1-1 TRBV7-9 . . CASSVRAGTSNTEAFF TGTGCCAGCAGCGTCCGAGCCGGGACTTCGAACACTGAAGCTTTCTTT
TRBJ1-5 TRBV4-1 . . CASSPTLTGSNQPQHF TGCGCCAGCAGCCCCACCCTCACAGGTAGCAATCAGCCCCAGCATTTT
TRBJ2-1 TRBV5-4 TRBD2 . CASSGGASGSYNEQFF TGTGCCAGCAGCGGGGGGGCTAGCGGGAGCTACAATGAGCAGTTCTTC
TRBJ2-7 TRBV6-1 . . CASSGTTRGEQYF TGTGCCAGCAGTGGTACAACCCGAGGCGAGCAGTACTTC
TRBJ2-3 TRBV7-8 TRBD2 . CASSTRLADPTDTQYF TGTGCCAGCAGCACAAGACTAGCGGACCCCACAGATACGCAGTATTTT
TRBJ1-1 TRBV7-9 . . CASSWVEGDTEAFF TGTGCCAGCAGCTGGGTTGAGGGGGACACTGAAGCTTTCTTT
TRBJ2-7 TRBV9 . . CASSHDGLLYEQYF TGTGCCAGCAGCCATGACGGACTTTTGTACGAGCAGTACTTC
TRBJ1-2 TRBV7-2 . . CASSSGTNYGYTF TGTGCCAGCAGCTCCGGGACAAATTATGGCTACACCTTC
TRBJ1-4 TRBV6-1 TRBD1 . CASAGTGREKLFF TGTGCCAGCGCCGGGACAGGGCGGGAAAAACTGTTTTTT
TRBJ2-5 TRBV29-1 TRBD1 . CSVGTGETQYF TGCAGCGTTGGGACAGGAGAGACCCAGTACTTC
TRBJ2-2 TRBV19 . . CASSMATGELFF TGTGCCAGTAGTATGGCCACCGGGGAGCTGTTTTTT
TRBJ2-3 TRBV19 . . CASSTQGLYTDTQYF TGTGCCAGTAGTACGCAGGGACTCTACACAGATACGCAGTATTTT
TRBJ2-7 TRBV4-1 TRBD1 . CASSQGRGYYEQYF TGCGCCAGCAGCCAAGGCAGGGGGTACTACGAGCAGTACTTC
TRBJ2-1 TRBV7-2 . . CASSSHLGSYNEQFF TGTGCCAGCAGCTCCCATCTCGGCTCCTACAATGAGCAGTTCTTC
TRBJ1-2 TRBV4-3 TRBD1 . CASSQEGGQEGLGYTF TGCGCCAGCAGCCAAGAAGGGGGCCAAGAGGGCCTTGGCTACACCTTC
TRBJ2-7 TRBV4-2 TRBD2 . CASSQIGRAVSYEQYF TGTGCCAGCAGCCAAATCGGGAGGGCCGTCTCCTACGAGCAGTACTTC
TRBJ1-5 TRBV10-1 . . CASSAGAGQPQHF TGCGCCAGCTCTGCGGGGGCAGGGCAGCCCCAGCATTTT
TRBJ2-1 TRBV30 . . CAWSTLGFEQFF TGTGCCTGGAGTACACTAGGATTTGAGCAGTTCTTC
TRBJ1-1 TRBV7-9 . . CASIRGTEAFF TGTGCCAGCATCAGGGGAACTGAAGCTTTCTTT
TRBJ2-2 TRBV6-5 TRBD2 . CATGGNTGELFF TGTGCCACGGGGGGGAACACCGGGGAGCTGTTTTTT
TRBJ2-3 TRBV27 TRBD1 . CASSNIGGQSTDTQYF TGTGCCAGCAGCAACATTGGGGGACAGAGCACAGATACGCAGTATTTT
TRBJ2-3 TRBV2 TRBD1 . CASSEVGTDTDTQYF TGTGCCAGCAGTGAAGTCGGGACAGACACAGATACGCAGTATTTT
TRBJ1-1 TRBV29-1 . . CSVAPQGLTEAFF TGCAGCGTTGCTCCTCAGGGTCTTACTGAAGCTTTCTTT
TRBJ2-7 TRBV13 TRBD1 once CASSLVLTGYEQYF TGTGCCAGCAGCTTAGTGCTGACAGGGTACGAGCAGTACTTC
TRBJ2-1 TRBV7-6 . . CASSARLGSYNEQFF TGTGCCAGCAGCGCCCGACTAGGTTCCTACAATGAGCAGTTCTTC
TRBJ1-3 TRBV10-1 . . CASSEGSGSSGNTIYF TGCGCCAGCAGTGAGGGGTCCGGGTCCTCTGGAAACACCATATATTTT
TRBJ2-1 TRBV7-2 TRBD2 once CASSFKAGGYNEQFF TGTGCCAGCAGCTTTAAAGCGGGAGGGTACAATGAGCAGTTCTTC
TRBJ2-1 TRBV6-5 . . CASSYSDEQFF TGTGCCAGCAGTTACTCCGATGAGCAGTTCTTC